This T cell receptor (beta chain) was obtained from a study of pediatric ulcerative colitis. Study results and caveats: Acute severe colitis showed lower rectal diversity from clonal expansions.

The data were produced by immunoSEQ multiplex PCR, yet TCRdb's version contains in-frame clones alone and is incomplete. The top ten clones hold over 3% of a sample with over 45,000 clones, around 78% of them seen once. The junction had 4 bases not matched to a gene; V was cut back by 5 bases and J by 3 bases. CDR3 length: 14 residues. Germline assignment: CDR1 MNHEY and CDR2 SMNVEV (reference sequence). Details on this clone: The antigen remains unidentified.

During colonoscopy, one to two rectal pinch biopsies were collected. The chain joins TRBV27 to TRBJ2-7, with 10 nucleotides matching TRBD1. Sequences were obtained from gut tissue. This sequence originates from a girl between 10 and 17 years old with moderate ulcerative colitis. CDR3 sequence (DNA): TGTGCCAGCAGTCCCGACAGGGGGCTCTACGAGCAGTACTTC. Translated: CASSPDRGLYEQYF.